This TCR beta chain emerged from a study of T-cell memory formation after mild COVID-19. Study-wide findings and caveats: The main location of contracting CD4+ clones was CM and EM, and that of contracting CD8+ clones was EMRA. Confirmation was lacking for SARS-CoV-2 specificity of second-wave clones that peaked on day 37. In pre-infection memory, a portion of responding clones appeared, which suggested that cross-reactive memory joined. Clones contracting across day 15 to 85 had a balanced CD4/CD8 profile; later expanding clones leaned CD4+.

In the case of this clonotype: The antigen is undetermined.

TCRdb reanalysed the 5' RACE reads using MiXCR and keeps one entry per CDR3 protein. The table lists just over 300,000 distinct CDR3 sequences, roughly a fifth of them singletons. Germline assignment: CDR1 SGHRS and CDR2 YFSETQ. V gave up 8 bases and J gave up 5 bases, with 16 bases separating them. CDR3 length: 13 residues. The chain uses TRBV5-1 and TRBJ2-5, with a weak D call TRBD2 (5 bases). Sequenced sample: PBMCs or a T cell subset sorted from them (not recorded which). The receptor was isolated from a man aged 18 to 29 who had mild COVID-19 (a few samples of this study predate the infection). Cell type and time point are not known. CDR3 in amino acids: CASSTGGWETQYF. CDR3 coding DNA: TGCGCCAGTTCTACCGGAGGATGGGAGACCCAGTACTTC. The full variable domain, completed using reference TRBV5-1 and TRBJ2-5, is KAGVTQTPRYLIKTRGQQVTLSCSPISGHRSVSWYQQTPGQGLQFLFEYFSETQRNKGNFPGRFSGRQFSNSRSEMNVSTLELGDSALYLCASSTGGWETQYFGPGTRLLVL.